The 31 T cell receptor beta chains reported below all come from one sample, sequenced in a study of blood T cells in healthy people across ages. Sample-barcoded 5' priming and a J-beta primer mix drove a second PCR of about 7 to 11 cycles. MiXCR was run by TCRdb on the 5' RACE reads, yielding one entry per CDR3 protein. In the table there are fewer than 1 million distinct CDR3 sequences, about 42% of which are singletons. Sequencing input: blood. Source of these receptors: a man in his sixties in good health.

This sequence joins TRBV15 and TRBJ2-5; weak D call: TRBD2 (6 bases). V shed 1 base and J shed 5 bases, with 14 bases lying between them. CDR1 LNHNV and CDR2 YYDKDF come from the germline V gene (reference sequence). The length of the CDR3 is 15 residues. CDR3 sequence (DNA): TGTGCCACCAGCAGAGGGTCGGGGGTAAGGGAGACCCAGTACTTC. Translation: CATSRGSGVRETQYF.

The rearrangement links TRBV3-1 to TRBJ1-6; D call uncertain. V gave up 1 base and J gave up 7 bases, with 8 bases separating them. The CDR3 is made up of 14 amino acids. The germline gives CDR1 LGHDT, CDR2 YNNKEL (reference sequence). The CDR3 DNA is TGTGCCAGCAGCCAAGCTGAGGAGAATTCACCCCTCCACTTT. It specifies CASSQAEENSPLHF.

CDR3 region: CASSLPIPTGNEQYF. CDR3 bases: TGTGCCAGCAGTTTACCGATCCCTACAGGGAACGAGCAGTACTTC. This chain joins TRBV6-2 or TRBV6-3 and TRBJ2-7; weak D call: TRBD1 (6 bases). V shed 4 bases and J shed 5 bases, with 18 bases lying between them. CDR1 MNHEY and CDR2 SVGEGT come from the germline V gene. The CDR3 contains 15 residues.

The rearrangement links TRBV25-1 to TRBJ2-7; a weak D match, TRBD2 (5 bases). Trimming cost V 3 bases and J 0 bases, with 12 bases left between them. Germline V gene data show CDR1 as MGHDK and CDR2 as SYGVNS. The CDR3 is 15 amino acids. The CDR3 protein is CASSESEGFSYEQYF. In nucleotides, the CDR3 is TGTGCCAGCAGTGAGTCAGAGGGATTCTCCTACGAGCAGTACTTC.

This chain uses TRBV30 with TRBJ2-6, with 8 bases lining up with TRBD1. V was clipped by 5 bases and J by 0 bases; unmatched bases: 18. The CDR3 is 20 amino acids. From germline, CDR1 is GTSNPN and CDR2 SVGIG (reference sequence). CDR3 sequence: CAWHGTGTYLTLSGANVLTF. The CDR3, as DNA: TGTGCCTGGCACGGGACAGGAACATATCTGACCCTCTCTGGGGCCAACGTCCTGACTTTC.

A few counts support this clonotype. The chain couples TRBV20-1 to TRBJ2-1, with a tentative D call TRBD2 (6 bases). There are 15 residues in the CDR3. The V end was cut by 5 bases, the J end by 5 bases, with 19 bases between. The germline gives CDR1 DFQATT, CDR2 SNEGSKA (reference sequence). In nucleotides, the CDR3 is TGCAGTGCTGGGGCTGCCCGGGGGAGGAACAATGAGCAGTTCTTC. Its protein product is CSAGAARGRNNEQFF.

The sample holds a few counts of this clonotype. The rearrangement links TRBV27 to TRBJ1-2; tentative D call: TRBD1 (6 bases). The CDR3 consists of 14 residues. Germline loops: CDR1 MNHEY, CDR2 SMNVEV (reference sequence). Trimming left V 2 bases short and J 5 bases short, with 12 bases between. This chain's CDR3 is CASSLNRDIYGYTF. CDR3 nucleotide sequence: TGTGCCAGCAGTTTAAACCGGGACATATATGGCTACACCTTC.

This sequence joins TRBV5-1 and TRBJ2-7; D perhaps matches TRBD1 (6 bases). With 7 bases removed from V and 0 bases from J, the gap between germline ends came to 8 bases. This CDR3 is 12 amino acids long. Germline V gives CDR1 SGHRS, CDR2 YFSETQ. CDR3: CASWDNSYEQYF. The CDR3 nucleotides are TGCGCCAGCTGGGACAACTCCTACGAGCAGTACTTC. The variable domain in full, completed from reference TRBV5-1 and TRBJ2-7, reads KAGVTQTPRYLIKTRGQQVTLSCSPISGHRSVSWYQQTPGQGLQFLFEYFSETQRNKGNFPGRFSGRQFSNSRSEMNVSTLELGDSALYLCASWDNSYEQYFGPGTRLTVT.

This clonotype was seen a few times. The V and J genes are TRBV11-2 and TRBJ2-1; D may be TRBD1 (6 bases). Germline-derived CDR1 and CDR2 are SGHAT and FQNNGV. The CDR3 has 14 residues. The ends were cut back, 5 bases at V and 12 bases at J, with 20 bases in the middle. CDR3 residues: CASSPRGGRGGQFF. DNA for the CDR3: TGTGCCAGCAGCCCTCGTGGGGGCCGGGGTGGGCAGTTCTTC.

The CDR3 spells CASSLGLGSSYEQYF. As DNA, the CDR3 is TGTGCCAGCAGCTTGGGTCTCGGGAGCTCCTACGAGCAGTACTTC. The chain uses TRBV7-2 and TRBJ2-7; tentatively, D is TRBD2 (6 bases). Trimming stripped 3 bases from V and 0 bases from J, with 12 bases between. CDR3 length equals 15 residues. Germline V gene lookup returns CDR1 SGHTA and CDR2 FQGNSA.

The CDR3 DNA sequence: TGTGCCAGCAGTTTCGCTGGGGACACCTATGGCTACACCTTC. Amino acids: CASSFAGDTYGYTF. The V call is TRBV6-2 or TRBV6-3, the J call TRBJ1-2, with D perhaps TRBD1 (6 bases). Germline values: CDR1 MNHEY, CDR2 SVGEGT. This CDR3 comprises 14 residues. Between the trimmed V and J ends, which lost 4 bases and 4 bases, there was a span of 13 bases.

Turning to this clonotype: Given a much more abundant clone one base away, this may be a read error. The CDR3 protein is CASSQSPGQGPETQFF. In DNA, the CDR3 is TGCGCCAGCAGCCAGAGCCCGGGACAGGGGCCAGAGACCCAGTTCTTC. The chain links TRBV4-3 to TRBJ2-5; the match to TRBD1 covers 10 bases. The J call is uncertain, as TRBJ2-1 better fits the DNA end. The CDR3 sequence is 16 residues long. Per the germline V gene, CDR1 is LGHNA and CDR2 is YSLEER.

V gene TRBV4-3 combines with J gene TRBJ2-1; 14 positions match TRBD2. The CDR3 totals 15 residues. V lost 0 bases to trimming and J lost 12 bases; unmatched junction nucleotides: 4. Germline V lookup: CDR1 LGHNA, CDR2 YSLEER. The CDR3 DNA reads as TGCGCCAGCAGCCAAGAGACTAGCGGGGGGGTAAGGCAGTTCTTC. Translating gives CASSQETSGGVRQFF.

This chain joins TRBV12-3 or TRBV12-4 and TRBJ2-5, with 7 nucleotides matching TRBD1. CDR3 length: 14 residues. After removal of 6 bases from V and 2 bases from J, the junction contained 6 bases not matched to a gene. The CDR3 nucleotides read TGTGCCAGCAGCCGACAGGGTAATCAAGAGACCCAGTACTTC. This translates into CASSRQGNQETQYF.

The chain couples TRBV9 to TRBJ2-1; the D gene is possibly TRBD2 (6 bases). Germline V gene data show CDR1 as SGDLS and CDR2 as YYNGEE. This CDR3 region has 16 residues. V was cut by 3 bases and J by 1 base, with 14 bases left in between. As DNA, the CDR3 is TGTGCCAGCAGCGCAGGTATACTAGCTTCCTACAATGAGCAGTTCTTC. It is translated as CASSAGILASYNEQFF.

This clonotype was detected once. The V gene is TRBV12-5, the J gene TRBJ1-1; 9 nucleotides align to TRBD1. Germline assignment: CDR1 LGHNT and CDR2 FRNRAP. The CDR3 is made up of 15 amino acids. V lost 5 bases, J lost 5 bases, and 9 bases stayed unmatched. CDR3 amino acids: CASGRSGQGFTEAFF. CDR3 nucleotide sequence: TGTGCTAGTGGTCGATCGGGACAGGGTTTTACTGAAGCTTTCTTT.

The V call is TRBV11-2, the J call TRBJ2-1, with TRBD1 as a possible D gene (6 bases). Trimming took 1 base from V and 8 from J, leaving 15 bases between them. CDR3 size: 15 residues. Germline CDR1 SGHAT, CDR2 FQNNGV. The CDR3 is CASSLVRTASDEQFF. In nucleotides, the CDR3 is TGTGCCAGCAGCTTAGTTCGGACAGCCAGCGATGAGCAGTTCTTC.

The chain employs TRBV20-1 and TRBJ2-7; D is ambiguous. Germline V CDR1 and CDR2: DFQATT, SNEGSKA (reference sequence). The CDR3 contains 15 residues. Trimming stripped 7 bases from V and 0 bases from J, with 19 bases between. CDR3 sequence reads: CSGSPRYRSSYEQYF. CDR3 coding DNA: TGCAGTGGCAGCCCTAGGTACCGTTCCTCCTACGAGCAGTACTTC.

Here the CDR3 reads CASTTRRDYGYTF. The CDR3 DNA reads TGTGCCAGCACAACTCGGAGGGACTATGGCTACACCTTC. The V call is TRBV12-3 or TRBV12-4, the J call TRBJ1-2; D is uncertain. Trimming removed 7 bases from V and 3 bases from J, with 12 bases in between. CDR3 length equals 13 residues.

The rearrangement joins TRBV6-6 to TRBJ2-5; TRBD2 matches at 7 bases. Trimming removed 6 bases from V and 11 bases from J; junction bases left unmatched: 15. Germline CDR1 is MNHNY and CDR2 is SVGAGI (reference sequence). The CDR3 spans 14 residues. CDR3 DNA: TGTGCCAGCAGGCCCCGGGGGGAGCACAATGAGCAGTACTTC. It yields the protein CASRPRGEHNEQYF.

This chain joins TRBV4-2 and TRBJ2-4; 14 bases map to TRBD2. CDR1 and CDR2 (germline): LGHNA, YNFKEQ. V trimming: 1 base; J trimming: 3 bases; junction bases outside the gene matches: 14. The CDR3 loop spans 21 amino acids. The CDR3 protein is CASSQVPPGLAGEGGKNIQYF. CDR3 sequence (DNA): TGTGCCAGCAGCCAAGTCCCACCGGGACTAGCGGGAGAGGGGGGCAAAAACATTCAGTACTTC.

Turning to this clonotype: This may come from a read error, since a much larger clone is one base off. The chain has TRBV29-1 and TRBJ2-1; weak D call: TRBD2 (5 bases). Germline CDR1 and CDR2: SQVTM and ANQGSEA. The CDR3 is made up of 13 amino acids. Trimming removed 7 bases at V and 7 bases at J, with 17 bases between. The CDR3 protein is CSADSGKGNEQFF. The DNA for the CDR3 is TGCAGCGCTGATTCGGGAAAGGGAAATGAGCAGTTCTTC.

This chain joins TRBV20-1 and TRBJ2-5; 9 positions agree with TRBD1. The CDR3 totals 11 residues. The V gene's germline CDR1 is DFQATT and CDR2 SNEGSKA (reference sequence). The V gene end was trimmed by 3 bases and the J gene end by 11 bases; junction bases not matched to a gene: 4. CDR3 sequence reads: CSASGDREQYF. The CDR3 bases are TGCAGTGCTAGTGGGGACAGGGAGCAGTACTTC.

About this clonotype itself: Germline and junction disagree at one end, which may indicate a read error. The V call is TRBV9, the J call TRBJ2-3; 8 positions match TRBD1. This CDR3 contains 13 residues. Germline CDR1 SGDLS, CDR2 YYNGEE. The CDR3 spells CASGQGYTDTRYF. The CDR3 coding sequence is TGTGCTTCTGGACAGGGATACACAGATACGCGGTATTTT.

The rearrangement joins TRBV4-1 to TRBJ2-1, with 7 bases aligning to TRBD2. The CDR3 is made up of 16 amino acids. The germline V gene encodes CDR1 MGHRA and CDR2 YSYEKL. Trimming cost V 0 bases and J 4 bases; bases outside gene matches: 6. The chain's CDR3 is CASSQDPNGGYNEQFF. The CDR3 region has the DNA TGCGCCAGCAGCCAAGATCCGAACGGGGGGTACAATGAGCAGTTCTTC.

This clonotype was observed many times. This chain joins TRBV7-2 and TRBJ2-5; D assignment may be TRBD1 or TRBD2 (7 bases each). In germline, CDR1 is SGHTA, CDR2 FQGNSA. V gave up 4 bases and J gave up 1 base, with 19 bases separating them. This CDR3 has 17 amino acids. CDR3 sequence: CASSSQGVRGSQETQYF. Written as DNA, the CDR3 is TGTGCCAGCAGCTCCCAGGGGGTGCGGGGGAGCCAAGAGACCCAGTACTTC.

This clonotype occurred a few times. This chain connects TRBV6-2 or TRBV6-3 to TRBJ2-5, with D unresolved. The V end was cut by 6 bases, the J end by 2 bases, with 10 bases between. This CDR3 spans 13 amino acids. Germline CDR1 is MNHEY and CDR2 is SVGEGT. The DNA for the CDR3 is TGTGCCAGCAGATGGCCGATACAAGAGACCCAGTACTTC. Protein product: CASRWPIQETQYF.

The rearrangement uses TRBV29-1 and TRBJ2-7; perhaps TRBD2 as D (5 bases). CDR1 and CDR2 (germline): SQVTM, ANQGSEA. The CDR3 sequence is 13 residues long. V was shortened by 7 bases and J by 1 base, with 14 bases between the two germline ends. CDR3: CSAVTPGSYEQYF. CDR3 coding DNA: TGCAGCGCTGTAACCCCGGGATCCTACGAGCAGTACTTC.

This clonotype was found a few times. CDR3 sequence reads: CASSLQGGDRAFF. In DNA form, the CDR3 reads TGTGCCAGCAGCTTACAAGGGGGTGACCGAGCTTTCTTT. This rearrangement joins TRBV7-2 to TRBJ1-1; D perhaps matches TRBD1 (6 bases). This CDR3 has 13 amino acids. Germline V gene lookup returns CDR1 SGHTA and CDR2 FQGNSA. Trimming stripped 2 bases from V and 10 bases from J, with 14 bases between.

The chain combines TRBV29-1 with TRBJ1-2; possible D gene TRBD1, 5 bases. The CDR3 sequence is 12 residues long. Germline V gene data show CDR1 as SQVTM and CDR2 as ANQGSEA. V lost 7 bases and J lost 6, with 15 bases in between. Here the CDR3 DNA reads TGCAGCGCTATCCGGGGGACCGATGGCTACACCTTC. It yields the protein CSAIRGTDGYTF.

As regards this clonotype: Germline and junction disagree at one end, which may indicate a read error. CDR3 coding DNA: TGTGCCGGCAGTTTATCAGGGAAGGACTACGAGCAGTACTTC. Amino acids: CAGSLSGKDYEQYF. The chain is built from TRBV12-3 or TRBV12-4 and TRBJ2-7; D perhaps matches TRBD1 (5 bases). This CDR3 comprises 14 residues.